This T cell receptor beta chain was retrieved from a study of cytomegalovirus exposure and HLA in healthy donors. The study's findings and limits: Some V segments could not be told apart, so they were left out, TRBV6-2 and TRBV6-3 among them.

Primers for the PCR totalled 60 Vbeta and 13 Jbeta. Data came from immunoSEQ multiplex PCR; TCRdb stores just in-frame clones and leaves some out. The table includes some 130,000 clones, 75% detected once. Note on this clone: The antigen is unknown. Other DNA sequences in the same sample also yield this CDR3.

Unmatched junction bases numbered 14, after V lost 7 bases and J lost 1 base. The CDR3 covers 17 residues. Germline CDR1 reads SNHLY; CDR2 reads FYNNEI. Sequencing was performed on PBMCs. The sequence was collected from a man in his thirties or forties in good health and CMV-seronegative. The V gene is TRBV2, the J gene TRBJ2-7; 9 positions agree with TRBD1. CDR3 residues: CASTQGGGQGNSYEQYF. DNA of the CDR3: TGTGCCAGCACCCAAGGAGGCGGACAGGGGAATTCCTACGAGCAGTACTTC.